This T cell receptor beta chain was captured in a study of type 1 regulatory T cells. Study-level information: T-allo10 is a Tr1-enriched, alloantigen-specific CD4 T cell product made in vitro. Whole-study findings and limits: Tr1 cells had a more restricted TCR repertoire than non-Tr1 cells.

TCRdb called the reads again in MiXCR, with one record for every CDR3 protein. In the table there are 65,000 to 80,000 distinct CDR3 sequences, about a fifth of which are singletons. On this clonotype: Antigen specificity is unknown.

The TCR originated in a human donor in good health. Sequences were obtained from cultured type 1 regulatory T (Tr1) cells, either the whole culture or a sorted fraction (not recorded which).

The CDR3, as DNA: TGCGCCAGCAGCCGGGAATCCTACAATGAGCAGTTCTTC. Its protein is CASSRESYNEQFF. This sequence joins TRBV5-1 and TRBJ2-1, with D perhaps matching TRBD2 (5 bases). This CDR3 is built from 13 residues. Germline V gene data show CDR1 as SGHRS and CDR2 as YFSETQ. V lost 4 bases to trimming and J lost 1 base, with 6 bases between them.